Here is one T cell receptor beta chain with its context. Its antigen is still unknown. The sample comes from a study of cytomegalovirus exposure and HLA in healthy donors. Study information: Unique TCR beta sequences numbering over 100 million came from 150 million to 200 million T cells in an earlier analysis.

The CDR3 totals 15 residues. The germline gives CDR1 SGHNT, CDR2 YYREEE (reference sequence). V lost 4 bases to trimming and J lost 4 bases, with 16 bases between them. Study outcomes and limitations: The study assumed roughly uniform donor sequencing depth for presence/absence analyses. Immune exposure data for these donors was limited to CMV serostatus. A later analysis reportedly identified an Asian-associated ancestry cluster as carrying fewer N-insertions than the roughly 720-donor mean.

The PCR used 60 Vbeta and 13 Jbeta primers. The assay was immunoSEQ multiplex PCR, and TCRdb's table has in-frame clones only and misses some. Among 140,000 or so clones listed, around four fifths were seen once. The source is a boy aged 2-9 years in good health and CMV-seronegative. The rearrangement uses TRBV5-4 and TRBJ2-3, with D possibly matching TRBD2 (5 bases). The sequencing input was PBMCs. The CDR3 DNA reads TGTGCCAGCAGCCTCCCTAGCAGCCCCGCAGATACGCAGTATTTT. This gives the protein CASSLPSSPADTQYF.